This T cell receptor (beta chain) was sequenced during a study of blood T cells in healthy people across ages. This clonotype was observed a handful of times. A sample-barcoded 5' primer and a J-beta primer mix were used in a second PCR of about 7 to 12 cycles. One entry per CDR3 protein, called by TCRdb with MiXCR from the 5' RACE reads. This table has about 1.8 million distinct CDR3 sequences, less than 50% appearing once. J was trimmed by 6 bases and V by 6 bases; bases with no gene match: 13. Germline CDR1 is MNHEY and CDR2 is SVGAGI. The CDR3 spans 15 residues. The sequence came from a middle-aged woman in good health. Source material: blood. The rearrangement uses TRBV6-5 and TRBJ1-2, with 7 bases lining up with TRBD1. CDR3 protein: CASSIEGQPGDGYTF. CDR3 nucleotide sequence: TGTGCCAGCAGCATAGAGGGACAGCCCGGGGATGGCTACACCTTC.